The entry that follows covers one TCR beta chain sequence. Its specificity is unknown. This entry comes from a study of T cells in Graves' hyperthyroidism and ophthalmopathy. The length of the CDR3 is 14 residues. The trim removed 8 bases at V and 5 bases at J, leaving 8 bases unmatched. Germline assignment: CDR1 SNHLY and CDR2 FYNNEI. Template material for amplifying TCR beta CDR3 regions consisted of RNA transcripts. Primed by the HTBI set, a first-round RT-PCR was run on the TCR CDR3. One entry per CDR3 protein results from TCRdb running MiXCR on the multiplex PCR reads. The data contain roughly 580,000 distinct CDR3 sequences, under 60% of them seen just once; the ten biggest clones take up roughly 8.2%. Patients counted as stable if ophthalmopathy did not develop within 18 months. Hyperthyroidism in the patients, aged 18 to 65, was newly diagnosed and under 2 months in duration. Regarding the study as a whole: Blood also showed most of the thyroid clonotypes that were expanded above 0.001.

This rearrangement joins TRBV2 to TRBJ2-5; 10 bases are shared with TRBD2. The sequence was collected from a woman aged 18-30 years with Graves' hyperthyroidism. The specimen was peripheral blood or thyroid tissue (not recorded which). CDR3 DNA: TGTGCCAGCGGCCGATTTAGCGGGAGGGAGACCCAGTACTTC. Translation gives CASGRFSGRETQYF.